This T cell receptor beta chain derives from a study of T cells in Graves' hyperthyroidism and ophthalmopathy. Stable Graves' hyperthyroidism denoted no ophthalmopathy progression over 18 months. Uncontrolled infections, other autoimmune diseases, pregnancy or lactation led to exclusion of patients. Authors of the study amplified TCR beta CDR3 regions from RNA transcripts. First-round RT-PCR of the TCR CDR3 relied on the HTBI primer set. TCRdb re-called the multiplex PCR reads through MiXCR, storing one row per CDR3 protein. This sample carries some 510,000 distinct CDR3 sequences, roughly 20% of them seen once, and the ten largest clones take around a quarter. This CDR3 is 14 amino acids long. The V gene's germline CDR1 is SGHDT and CDR2 YYEEEE. The germline V and J ends were trimmed by 3 bases and 1 base, with 10 bases remaining between them. This clonotype was detected only a few times. Antigen specificity is unknown.

Findings and caveats of the study: Expanded thyroid clonotypes (above 0.001) were mostly also found in blood. Separating ophthalmopathy from stable hyperthyroidism was achieved by a 13 V-J model.

The V call is TRBV5-6, the J call TRBJ1-1; D is unresolved. The sequencing input was blood. The sequence derives from a young man with Graves' hyperthyroidism. CDR3 amino acids: CASSYLTTNTEAFF. CDR3 nucleotide sequence: TGTGCCAGCAGCTACCTGACAACGAACACTGAAGCTTTCTTT.